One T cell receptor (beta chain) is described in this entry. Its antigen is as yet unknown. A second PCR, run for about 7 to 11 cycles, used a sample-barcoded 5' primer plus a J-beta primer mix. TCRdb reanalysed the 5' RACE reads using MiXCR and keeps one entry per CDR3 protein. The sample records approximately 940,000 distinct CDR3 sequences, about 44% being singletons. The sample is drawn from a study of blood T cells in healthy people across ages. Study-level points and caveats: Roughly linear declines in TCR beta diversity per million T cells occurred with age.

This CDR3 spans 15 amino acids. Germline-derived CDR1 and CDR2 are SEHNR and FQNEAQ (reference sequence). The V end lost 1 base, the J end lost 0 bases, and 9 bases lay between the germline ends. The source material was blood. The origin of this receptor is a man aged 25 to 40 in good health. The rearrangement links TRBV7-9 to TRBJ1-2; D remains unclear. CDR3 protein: CASSLEGLSNYGYTF. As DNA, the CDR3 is TGTGCCAGCAGCTTAGAAGGACTGTCTAACTATGGCTACACCTTC.